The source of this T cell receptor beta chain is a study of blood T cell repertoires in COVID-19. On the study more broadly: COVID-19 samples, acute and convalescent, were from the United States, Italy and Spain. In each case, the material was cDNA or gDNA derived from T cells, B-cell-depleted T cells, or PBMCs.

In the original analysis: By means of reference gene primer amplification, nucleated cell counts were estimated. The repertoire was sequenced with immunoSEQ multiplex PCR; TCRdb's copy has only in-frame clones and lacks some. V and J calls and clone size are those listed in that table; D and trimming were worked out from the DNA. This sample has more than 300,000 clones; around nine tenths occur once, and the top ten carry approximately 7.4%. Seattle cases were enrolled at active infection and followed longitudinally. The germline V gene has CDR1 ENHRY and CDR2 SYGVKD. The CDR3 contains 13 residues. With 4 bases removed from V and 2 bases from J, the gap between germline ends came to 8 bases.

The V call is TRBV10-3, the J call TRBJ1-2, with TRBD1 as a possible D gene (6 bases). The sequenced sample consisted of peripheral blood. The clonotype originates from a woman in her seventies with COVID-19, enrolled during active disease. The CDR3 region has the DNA TGTGCCATCAGTGGGACAGCCAACTATGGCTACACCTTC. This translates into CAISGTANYGYTF.